This T cell receptor (beta chain) was obtained from a study of OX40 agonist ivuxolimab in advanced cancers. Overall study context: Three dose-escalation patients had partial responses: one with hepatocellular carcinoma and two with cutaneous melanoma.

The assay was immunoSEQ multiplex PCR, and TCRdb's table has in-frame clones only and misses some. The sample has roughly 67,000 clones, about nine tenths seen once. Of note for this clone: Its target is not known.

There are 15 residues in the CDR3. The V gene end was trimmed by 3 bases and the J gene end by 1 base; junction bases not matched to a gene: 6. The germline V gene encodes CDR1 LNHDA and CDR2 SQIVND (reference sequence). Study results and caveats: Patients who responded partially at 0.1-3.0 mg/kg showed clonal expansion ranking among the lowest. In the 0.1 to 3.0 mg/kg range, CD4+ and CD8+ blood T cells had expanded clonally by week 6.

The source was CD4+ or CD8+ T cells sorted from blood, collected in a trial of the OX40 agonist ivuxolimab. The source of this sequence is an adult with an advanced solid tumor such as melanoma, head and neck, liver or kidney cancer. V gene TRBV19 combines with J gene TRBJ2-7, with 7 bases matching TRBD1. The chain's CDR3 is CASSIKWDRSYEQYF. The CDR3 coding sequence is TGTGCCAGTAGTATTAAGTGGGACAGATCCTACGAGCAGTACTTC.